The clone carrying this T cell receptor beta chain occurred once. Its specificity is unknown. Some clones are missing from TCRdb's copy, which holds only in-frame ones; the method was immunoSEQ multiplex PCR. Of roughly 39,000 clones listed, 70% to 90% were seen once; the top ten hold around 1.7%. Regarding time point: week 5, during vaccination. Alongside topical imiquimod, each dose of vaccine comprised 300 ug of mutant IDH1 20-mer peptide. This specimen comes from a study of a mutant IDH1 vaccine in newly diagnosed glioma. Study-wide context: Treated individuals were about 60% male and approximately 38% female, averaging about 37 years of age. Those enrolled had earlier been treated with radiotherapy, temozolomide, or both, mostly both.

This CDR3 is built from 14 residues. Trimming pared 5 bases from V and 3 bases from J, leaving 14 bases between. From germline, CDR1 is SGHTA and CDR2 FQGNSA. The gene calls are TRBV7-2 and TRBJ2-7; maybe TRBD1 (6 bases). This TCR came from a man aged 35 to 55 with glioma. The sample was PBMCs, taken from a glioma patient whose treatment included an IDH1 peptide vaccine. The DNA for the CDR3 is TGTGCCAGCAGCCCCACACAGGGAAACTACGAGCAGTACTTC. It yields the protein CASSPTQGNYEQYF. The complete variable domain, with remaining parts taken from reference TRBV7-2 and TRBJ2-7, reads GAGVSQSPSNKVTEKGKDVELRCDPISGHTALYWYRQSLGQGLEFLIYFQGNSAPDKSGLPSDRFSAERTGGSVSTLTIQRTQQEDSAVYLCASSPTQGNYEQYFGPGTRLTVT.